The next 28 T cell receptor beta chains were all read from a single sample in a study of shared clonotypes between healthy human individuals (TCRdb year 2020). Library method: the immunoSEQ multiplex PCR assay. Sourced from immuneACCESS, this table was stored by TCRdb with only in-frame sequences that have V and J called. A share of the clones is absent; for the studies checked, an unresolved V gene accounts for under half, and the remainder has no known explanation. Present in this sample are about 1.5 million clones, around 97% of which were seen just once. 1% to 1.5% of the sample lies in the top ten. Sequences were obtained from naive CD4+ T cells sorted from blood. Explained via the paper, the cell subset or site label denotes: CD45RA+ positively selected. These receptors originate from a man younger than 45 in good health.

This sequence joins TRBV12-5 and TRBJ1-5; D is undetermined. The CDR3 totals 14 residues. Trimming cost V 3 bases and J 2 bases, with 8 bases left between them. Germline CDR1 and CDR2: LGHNT and FRNRAP. Written as DNA, the CDR3 is TGTGCTAGTGGTTTAACTGACGGCAATCAGCCCCAGCATTTT. This codes for CASGLTDGNQPQHF.

This clone was detected only once. The chain joins TRBV18 to TRBJ1-2; 7 bases line up with TRBD1. Trimming at V came to 5 bases and at J to 4 bases, leaving 16 bases not matched to a gene. The CDR3 is made up of 17 amino acids. The germline V gene encodes CDR1 KGHSH and CDR2 LQKENI. CDR3 loop: CASSKARRQGLPYGYTF. CDR3 bases: TGTGCCAGCTCAAAAGCCCGCCGACAGGGCTTGCCCTATGGCTACACCTTC. Complete variable domain (other parts from reference TRBV18 and TRBJ1-2): NAGVMQNPRHLVRRRGQEARLRCSPMKGHSHVYWYRQLPEEGLKFMVYLQKENIIDESGMPKERFSAEFPKEGPSILRIQQVVRGDSAAYFCASSKARRQGLPYGYTFGSGTRLTVV.

The genes are TRBV9 and TRBJ2-7; 10 bases match TRBD2. Germline CDR1 reads SGDLS; CDR2 reads YYNGEE. The J segment lost 3 bases and the V segment lost 2 bases, leaving 5 bases of the junction unmatched. The CDR3 totals 15 residues. CDR3 in amino acids: CASSVSSGRFYEQYF. The CDR3 nucleotides are TGTGCCAGCAGCGTCTCTAGCGGGAGATTCTACGAGCAGTACTTC. The whole variable domain, filled in from reference TRBV9 and TRBJ2-7, reads DSGVTQTPKHLITATGQRVTLRCSPRSGDLSVYWYQQSLDQGLQFLIQYYNGEERAKGNILERFSAQQFPDLHSELNLSSLELGDSALYFCASSVSSGRFYEQYFGPGTRLTVT.

The chain employs TRBV25-1 and TRBJ2-1, with D possibly being TRBD2 (5 bases). The CDR3 has 16 amino acids. Trimming removed 4 bases at V and 3 bases at J, with 16 bases between. Germline loops: CDR1 MGHDK, CDR2 SYGVNS. The CDR3 reads CASSGVGGSSYNEQFF. DNA of the CDR3: TGTGCCAGCAGTGGAGTAGGTGGGAGTAGCTACAATGAGCAGTTCTTC.

The J gene is TRBJ2-3, the V gene TRBV14; D remains ambiguous. The CDR3 loop spans 13 amino acids. Trimming pared 2 bases from V and 4 bases from J, leaving 7 bases between. Germline V CDR1 and CDR2: SGHDN, FVKESK. As DNA, the CDR3 is TGTGCCAGCAGCCAATTCTTATCAGATACGCAGTATTTT. Translation: CASSQFLSDTQYF.

The chain employs TRBV18 and TRBJ2-1; D is possibly TRBD2 (6 bases). Germline CDR1 KGHSH, CDR2 LQKENI. The V end was cut by 8 bases, the J end by 2 bases, with 10 bases between. The CDR3 sequence is 13 residues long. Here the CDR3 reads CASRESPYNEQFF. CDR3 bases: TGTGCCAGCCGGGAGTCCCCCTACAATGAGCAGTTCTTC.

This chain uses TRBV19 with TRBJ2-3; D remains unclear. Trimming pared 4 bases from V and 4 bases from J, leaving 9 bases between. Germline-derived CDR1 and CDR2 are LNHDA and SQIVND (reference sequence). The CDR3 sequence is 13 residues long. The CDR3 DNA follows: TGTGCCAGTAGTAATGGGTGGTCAGATACGCAGTATTTT. The encoded protein is CASSNGWSDTQYF.

The V and J genes are TRBV5-4 and TRBJ2-7; 10 positions agree with TRBD2. The CDR3 loop spans 15 amino acids. The germline V gene encodes CDR1 SGHNT and CDR2 YYREEE (reference sequence). The V segment lost 1 base and the J segment 5 bases; nucleotides outside the gene matches: 6. The CDR3 DNA sequence: TGTGCCAGCAGCTTGAGAGCGGGAGGGCGGAACGAGCAGTACTTC. Its translation is CASSLRAGGRNEQYF.

The chain carries TRBV4-1 and TRBJ2-1, with D unclear. This CDR3 has 17 residues. From germline, CDR1 is MGHRA and CDR2 YSYEKL. V was pared by 0 bases and J by 4 bases, with 16 bases between. The CDR3 spells CASSQDIWADAYNEQFF. In DNA form, the CDR3 reads TGCGCCAGCAGCCAAGATATTTGGGCTGACGCATACAATGAGCAGTTCTTC.

The J gene is TRBJ1-5, the V gene TRBV19; 10 bases line up with TRBD1. This CDR3 is built from 15 residues. Trimming cost V 1 base and J 8 bases; bases outside gene matches: 5. CDR1 is LNHDA and CDR2 is SQIVND in the germline V gene (reference sequence). The CDR3, as DNA: TGTGCCAGTAGTATAGCCCGGGACAGGGGCAAGCCCCAGCATTTT. Its translation is CASSIARDRGKPQHF. Variable domain in full (rest from reference TRBV19 and TRBJ1-5): DGGITQSPKYLFRKEGQNVTLSCEQNLNHDAMYWYRQDPGQGLRLIYYSQIVNDFQKGDIAEGYSVSREKKESFPLTVTSAQKNPTAFYLCASSIARDRGKPQHFGDGTRLSIL.

This CDR3 is CASSFFRRGGSADTQYF. As DNA, the CDR3 is TGTGCCAGCAGCTTTTTTAGGCGTGGAGGGAGTGCAGATACGCAGTATTTT. The J gene is TRBJ2-3, the V gene TRBV7-2; D perhaps matches TRBD2 (6 bases). CDR3 size: 17 residues. V was cut by 3 bases and J by 4 bases, with 20 bases left in between. Germline CDR1 reads SGHTA; CDR2 reads FQGNSA.

This clone was counted only a few times. The chain has TRBV2 and TRBJ1-2; possible D gene TRBD1, 5 bases. Germline V gene data show CDR1 as SNHLY and CDR2 as FYNNEI. The CDR3 runs 13 residues. V was cut by 7 bases and J by 3 bases, with 12 bases left in between. The CDR3 nucleotides are TGTGCCAGCATCTTCAGGGATTACTATGGCTACACCTTC. It specifies CASIFRDYYGYTF. The variable domain in full, completed from reference TRBV2 and TRBJ1-2, reads EPEVTQTPSHQVTQMGQEVILRCVPISNHLYFYWYRQILGQKVEFLVSFYNNEISEKSEIFDDQFSVERPDGSNFTLKIRSTKLEDSAMYFCASIFRDYYGYTFGSGTRLTVV.

This chain links TRBV19 with TRBJ2-1, with 7 bases that match TRBD2. Germline V gives CDR1 LNHDA, CDR2 SQIVND (reference sequence). The J segment lost 5 bases and the V segment lost 6 bases, leaving 13 bases of the junction unmatched. There are 16 residues in the CDR3. This chain's CDR3 is CASSHKGRERDNEQFF. The CDR3 coding sequence is TGTGCCAGTAGCCATAAGGGGCGGGAGAGGGACAATGAGCAGTTCTTC.

The rearrangement joins TRBV28 to TRBJ2-7; 8 positions agree with TRBD2. CDR3 length: 15 amino acids. CDR1 is MDHEN, CDR2 SYDVKM, per germline. Unmatched junction bases numbered 7, after V lost 3 bases and J lost 3 bases. The CDR3 loop reads CASSFREGRYYEQYF. The CDR3 region has the DNA TGTGCCAGCAGTTTTCGGGAGGGCCGTTACTACGAGCAGTACTTC. The variable domain in full, completed from reference TRBV28 and TRBJ2-7, reads DVKVTQSSRYLVKRTGEKVFLECVQDMDHENMFWYRQDPGLGLRLIYFSYDVKMKEKGDIPEGYSVSREKKERFSLILESASTNQTSMYLCASSFREGRYYEQYFGPGTRLTVT.

CDR3 amino acids: CASSPLPGTKHNEQFF. The CDR3 region has the DNA TGTGCCAGCTCACCACTCCCCGGGACTAAACACAATGAGCAGTTCTTC. This sequence joins TRBV18 and TRBJ2-1, with 7 bases fitting TRBD2. CDR3 length: 16 amino acids. Germline V CDR1 and CDR2: KGHSH, LQKENI. V shed 1 base and J 5 bases; nucleotides not matched to a gene: 8. The entire variable domain, with the rest obtained from reference TRBV18 and TRBJ2-1, is as follows: NAGVMQNPRHLVRRRGQEARLRCSPMKGHSHVYWYRQLPEEGLKFMVYLQKENIIDESGMPKERFSAEFPKEGPSILRIQQVVRGDSAAYFCASSPLPGTKHNEQFFGPGTRLTVL.

The chain recombines TRBV29-1 with TRBJ1-1; tentative D call: TRBD1 (5 bases). V was shortened by 6 bases and J by 4 bases, with 12 bases between the two germline ends. This CDR3 has 12 residues. CDR1 and CDR2 (germline): SQVTM, ANQGSEA. CDR3 in DNA: TGCAGCGTAACTCAGGGTGGCACTGAAGCTTTCTTT. Protein product: CSVTQGGTEAFF.

The chain uses TRBV4-2 and TRBJ2-1; a possible D gene is TRBD2 (5 bases). Germline-derived CDR1 and CDR2 are LGHNA and YNFKEQ. The ends were cut back, 1 base at V and 9 bases at J, with 19 bases in the middle. The length of the CDR3 is 16 residues. The CDR3 spells CASSQGAAGPYVEQFF. CDR3 sequence (DNA): TGTGCCAGCAGCCAAGGGGCGGCGGGCCCATATGTTGAGCAGTTCTTC.

This clone showed up just once. The chain combines TRBV5-1 with TRBJ2-5; 11 nucleotides line up with TRBD2. Germline V gene data show CDR1 as SGHRS and CDR2 as YFSETQ. Trimming removed 4 bases from V and 3 bases from J; junction bases left unmatched: 2. This CDR3 is built from 14 residues. The CDR3 nucleotides are TGCGCCAGCAGCGAGGGACTAGCGGAAGAGACCCAGTACTTC. Translation: CASSEGLAEETQYF.

This clone was seen a single time. The CDR3: CASRRTSGSTYEQYF. The CDR3 DNA reads as TGTGCCAGCCGCCGGACTAGCGGGAGTACTTACGAGCAGTACTTC. V and J are TRBV25-1 and TRBJ2-7; TRBD2 matches 13 bases. Germline values: CDR1 MGHDK, CDR2 SYGVNS. The V gene end was trimmed by 8 bases and the J gene end by 4 bases; junction bases not matched to a gene: 8. The CDR3 covers 15 residues.

The V call is TRBV27, the J call TRBJ2-7; D is uncertain. V was cut by 5 bases and J by 4 bases, with 15 bases left in between. Germline values: CDR1 MNHEY, CDR2 SMNVEV (reference sequence). This CDR3 region has 14 residues. DNA of the CDR3: TGTGCCAGCAGTCCCACCCCGGGCAATTACGAGCAGTACTTC. It is translated as CASSPTPGNYEQYF.

The gene calls are TRBV5-1 and TRBJ2-7; 8 positions match TRBD1. Trimming at V came to 0 bases and at J to 0 bases, leaving 14 bases not matched to a gene. The CDR3 totals 19 residues. The germline V gene encodes CDR1 SGHRS and CDR2 YFSETQ. The CDR3 is CASSLDPGGRSSYSYEQYF. The CDR3 DNA sequence: TGCGCCAGCAGCTTGGACCCAGGGGGCCGATCATCCTACTCCTACGAGCAGTACTTC.

V and J are TRBV29-1 and TRBJ1-2; TRBD1 aligns across 7 bases. The CDR3 spans 14 residues. With 6 bases clipped from V and 2 bases from J, the junction kept 9 bases outside the gene matches. Germline V gene data show CDR1 as SQVTM and CDR2 as ANQGSEA. The chain's CDR3 is CSVAQGQTNYGYTF. In nucleotides, the CDR3 is TGCAGCGTGGCCCAGGGACAGACGAACTATGGCTACACCTTC.

This chain joins TRBV28 and TRBJ2-3; D may match TRBD1 or TRBD2 (5 bases each). Trimming left V 5 bases short and J 3 bases short, with 18 bases between. The germline V gene encodes CDR1 MDHEN and CDR2 SYDVKM. CDR3 size: 16 residues. The chain's CDR3 is CASSPPTGTETDTQYF. The CDR3 DNA sequence: TGTGCCAGCAGTCCCCCAACCGGGACGGAGACAGATACGCAGTATTTT.

V is TRBV2 and J is TRBJ2-3; D possibly corresponds to TRBD1 (6 bases). From germline, CDR1 is SNHLY and CDR2 FYNNEI. CDR3 length equals 16 residues. Trimming stripped 6 bases from V and 1 base from J, with 17 bases between. The CDR3 DNA sequence: TGTGCCAGCAGGAGAGAACAGGGTCTCGGCACAGATACGCAGTATTTT. It specifies CASRREQGLGTDTQYF.

The V gene is TRBV2, the J gene TRBJ2-7; 7 bases agree with TRBD2. The V segment lost 3 bases and the J segment 5 bases; nucleotides outside the gene matches: 7. CDR1 SNHLY and CDR2 FYNNEI come from the germline V gene. The CDR3 totals 14 residues. The CDR3 DNA sequence: TGTGCCAGCAGTGATACCCGGGGGGTCCACGAGCAGTACTTC. As protein: CASSDTRGVHEQYF.

A note on this clone: The sample holds other DNA sequences that translate to the same CDR3. V is TRBV20-1 and J is TRBJ2-5, with TRBD1 as a possible D gene (5 bases). Germline lookup yields CDR1 DFQATT and CDR2 SNEGSKA (reference sequence). V lost 6 bases and J lost 1, with 6 bases in between. The CDR3 has 11 amino acids. This CDR3 is CSARVQETQYF. In DNA form, the CDR3 reads TGCAGTGCCAGGGTCCAAGAGACCCAGTACTTC.

This rearrangement joins TRBV7-3 to TRBJ2-2; the match to TRBD2 covers 11 bases. This CDR3 has 17 amino acids. V shed 5 bases, J shed 5 bases, and the junction held 10 bases outside the gene matches. Per the germline V gene, CDR1 is SGHTA and CDR2 is FQGTGA. CDR3 DNA: TGTGCCAGCAGCCGGGCCCCCTCTAGCGGGAGGACCGGGGAGCTGTTTTTT. It codes for CASSRAPSSGRTGELFF. Using reference TRBV7-3 and TRBJ2-2 for the parts outside the CDR3, the full variable domain is GAGVSQTPSNKVTEKGKYVELRCDPISGHTALYWYRQSLGQGPEFLIYFQGTGAADDSGLPNDRFFAVRPEGSVSTLKIQRTERGDSAVYLCASSRAPSSGRTGELFFGEGSRLTVL.

The J gene is TRBJ2-7, the V gene TRBV6-6, with 7 bases lining up with TRBD1. CDR3 size: 16 residues. V shed 4 bases and J 3 bases; nucleotides not matched to a gene: 12. Germline V gives CDR1 MNHNY, CDR2 SVGAGI (reference sequence). CDR3 in DNA: TGTGCCAGCAGTTTAGGACCGGGACAGAGACGCTACGAGCAGTACTTC. This codes for CASSLGPGQRRYEQYF.